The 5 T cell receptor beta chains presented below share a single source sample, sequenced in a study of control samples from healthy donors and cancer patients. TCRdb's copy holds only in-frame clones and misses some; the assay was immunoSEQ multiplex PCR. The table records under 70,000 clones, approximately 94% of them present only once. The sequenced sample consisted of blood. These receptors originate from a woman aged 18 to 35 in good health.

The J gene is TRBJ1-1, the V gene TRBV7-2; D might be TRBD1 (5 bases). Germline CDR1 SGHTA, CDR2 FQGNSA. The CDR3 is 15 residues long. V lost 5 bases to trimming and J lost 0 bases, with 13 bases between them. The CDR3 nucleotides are TGTGCCAGCAGCCCCATATGGGGGTTGAACACTGAAGCTTTCTTT. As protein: CASSPIWGLNTEAFF.

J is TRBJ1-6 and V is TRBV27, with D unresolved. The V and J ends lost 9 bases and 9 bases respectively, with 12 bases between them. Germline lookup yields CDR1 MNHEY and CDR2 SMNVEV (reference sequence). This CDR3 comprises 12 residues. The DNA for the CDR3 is TGTGCCAGTTCGACTGGAAGTTCACCCCTCCACTTT. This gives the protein CASSTGSSPLHF.

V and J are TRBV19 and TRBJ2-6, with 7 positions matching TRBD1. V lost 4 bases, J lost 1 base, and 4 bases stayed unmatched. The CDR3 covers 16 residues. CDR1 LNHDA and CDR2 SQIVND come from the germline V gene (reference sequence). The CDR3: CASSTGQRSGANVLTF. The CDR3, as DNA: TGTGCCAGTAGTACGGGACAGAGATCTGGGGCCAACGTCCTGACTTTC.

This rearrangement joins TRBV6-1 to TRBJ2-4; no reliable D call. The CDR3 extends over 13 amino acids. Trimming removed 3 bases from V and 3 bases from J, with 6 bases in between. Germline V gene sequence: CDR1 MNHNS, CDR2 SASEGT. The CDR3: CASSDDHKNIQYF. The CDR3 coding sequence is TGTGCCAGCAGTGACGACCACAAAAACATTCAGTACTTC.

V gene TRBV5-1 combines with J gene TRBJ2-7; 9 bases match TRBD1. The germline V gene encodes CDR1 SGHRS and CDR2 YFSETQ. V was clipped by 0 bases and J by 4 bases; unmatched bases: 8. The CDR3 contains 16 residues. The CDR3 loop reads CASSLDRGRIRYEQYF. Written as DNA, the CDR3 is TGCGCCAGCAGCTTGGACAGGGGGCGCATAAGGTACGAGCAGTACTTC.